One and the same sample provided the 20 T cell receptor beta chains below, sequenced in a study of PD-1 blockade in classical Hodgkin lymphoma. Indicated time point: cycle 4 day 1 (C4D1), after more than five weeks of nivolumab. All trial patients relapsed after autologous stem cell transplantation. Clones were read by immunoSEQ multiplex PCR, and TCRdb kept only the in-frame ones, dropping some. The table includes approximately 93,000 clones, about three quarters detected once. The source material was peripheral blood mononuclear cells (PBMCs), sampled before the fourth cycle of nivolumab. The receptor set was obtained from a human donor with classical Hodgkin lymphoma.

On this clone itself: The same CDR3 arises from other DNA sequences in this sample as well. V and J are TRBV7-2 and TRBJ2-1, with TRBD2 matching over 11 bases. The CDR3 has 17 residues. CDR1 and CDR2 from the germline V gene are SGHTA and FQGNSA. Losses at the gene ends were 5 bases for V and 0 bases for J; bases not matched to a gene: 6. In nucleotides, the CDR3 is TGTGCCAGCAGCAGAACTAGCGGGAGAGGCTCCTACAATGAGCAGTTCTTC. Translated, it gives CASSRTSGRGSYNEQFF.

The rearrangement joins TRBV5-1 to TRBJ2-1, with D perhaps being TRBD1 or TRBD2 (5 bases each). The V end lost 2 bases, the J end lost 5 bases, and 17 bases lay between the germline ends. The germline V gene has CDR1 SGHRS and CDR2 YFSETQ. The CDR3 contains 16 residues. Here the CDR3 DNA reads TGCGCCAGCAGCTTCGGACCGGGACGGGGTGACAATGAGCAGTTCTTC. Protein sequence: CASSFGPGRGDNEQFF.

This clone was seen a few times. This chain joins TRBV6-5 and TRBJ1-1, with a weak D call TRBD1 (5 bases). The V end was cut by 6 bases, the J end by 6 bases, with 11 bases between. CDR3 size: 12 residues. Per the germline V gene, CDR1 is MNHEY and CDR2 is SVGAGI. CDR3 amino acids: CASSFRGAEAFF. CDR3 bases: TGTGCCAGCAGCTTTAGGGGAGCTGAAGCTTTCTTT.

This clone was counted between two and nine times. V gene TRBV7-9 combines with J gene TRBJ1-5; a possible D gene is TRBD1 (5 bases). V shed 5 bases and J shed 7 bases, with 12 bases lying between them. Germline V gene lookup returns CDR1 SEHNR and CDR2 FQNEAQ (reference sequence). CDR3 size: 13 residues. The DNA for the CDR3 is TGTGCCAGCAGCCCCCGAGCAGGGCAGCCCCAGCATTTT. Its translation: CASSPRAGQPQHF.

With regard to this clone: Relative to the germline gene, one junction end is altered; a read error may explain this. The chain uses TRBV18 and TRBJ1-4; D possibly corresponds to TRBD1 (6 bases). The CDR3 spans 15 residues. Germline-derived CDR1 and CDR2 are KGHSH and LQKENI. The CDR3 DNA sequence: TGTGCCAGCTCCCATTCCGGGACAACGAATGAAAAACTGTTTTTT. This codes for CASSHSGTTNEKLFF.

This clone was counted only a few times. The chain recombines TRBV21-1 with TRBJ1-3; the table's D call, TRBD1, has no DNA check behind it. TRBV21-1 is a recognized pseudogene. The CDR3 is 15 amino acids. In DNA form, the CDR3 reads TGTGCCAGCAGCAAAGTACCGGGACAGGGTCCCATCATATATTTT. This sequence encodes CASSKVPGQGPIIYF.

This clone was seen just once. The chain carries TRBV27 and TRBJ2-3, with TRBD2 matching over 12 bases. CDR1 is MNHEY, CDR2 SMNVEV, per germline (reference sequence). This CDR3 spans 16 amino acids. After removal of 6 bases from V and 3 bases from J, the junction contained 7 bases not matched to a gene. The CDR3 coding sequence is TGTGCCAGCAGCAAGACTAGCGGGAGTGGAACAGATACGCAGTATTTT. Protein sequence: CASSKTSGSGTDTQYF.

The rearrangement joins TRBV19 to TRBJ2-3; 10 positions agree with TRBD2. The CDR3 sequence is 16 residues long. V lost 5 bases to trimming and J lost 2 bases; unmatched junction nucleotides: 7. Germline CDR1 reads LNHDA; CDR2 reads SQIVND (reference sequence). CDR3 nucleotides: TGTGCCAGTAGTTCTATACTAGCGGGGCACACAGATACGCAGTATTTT. Residues: CASSSILAGHTDTQYF.

The table lists this clone with a few counts. A junction boundary mismatches the germline segment, possibly from a read error. This chain uses TRBV27 with TRBJ2-1, with 8 bases fitting TRBD1. There are 14 residues in the CDR3. Per the germline V gene, CDR1 is MNHEY and CDR2 is SMNVEV (reference sequence). CDR3 coding DNA: TGTGCCAGCAGTTTGGACAGGGTCTACGATGAGCAGTTCTTC. Translated, it gives CASSLDRVYDEQFF.

The chain has TRBV18 and TRBJ2-3, with TRBD1 matching 8 bases. Germline V gives CDR1 KGHSH, CDR2 LQKENI. The CDR3 extends over 13 amino acids. The V gene end was trimmed by 5 bases and the J gene end by 4 bases; junction bases not matched to a gene: 2. The DNA for the CDR3 is TGTGCCAGCTCATCGGACAGGGCAGATACGCAGTATTTT. This gives the protein CASSSDRADTQYF.

V usage is TRBV28 and J usage is TRBJ2-1; no clear D gene. The germline CDR1 and CDR2 sequences are MDHEN and SYDVKM. This CDR3 contains 14 residues. V gave up 3 bases and J gave up 0 bases, with 6 bases separating them. The CDR3 loop reads CASSLVNSYNEQFF. DNA of the CDR3: TGTGCCAGCAGTTTGGTGAACTCCTACAATGAGCAGTTCTTC. The full variable domain, in which reference TRBV28 and TRBJ2-1 provide the parts outside the CDR3, is DVKVTQSSRYLVKRTGEKVFLECVQDMDHENMFWYRQDPGLGLRLIYFSYDVKMKEKGDIPEGYSVSREKKERFSLILESASTNQTSMYLCASSLVNSYNEQFFGPGTRLTVL.

The chain uses TRBV6-1 and TRBJ2-7, with a possible D match to TRBD1 (5 bases). Germline V lookup: CDR1 MNHNS, CDR2 SASEGT. V was pared by 1 base and J by 2 bases, with 12 bases between. The CDR3 has 15 residues. The CDR3 is CASSEGWGRTYEQYF. The CDR3 nucleotides read TGTGCCAGCAGTGAAGGGTGGGGCAGGACCTACGAGCAGTACTTC.

The rearrangement links TRBV7-2 to TRBJ2-1, with a tentative D call TRBD2 (6 bases). CDR1 is SGHTA, CDR2 FQGNSA, per germline. The CDR3 is 12 residues long. V was clipped by 2 bases and J by 10 bases, with 9 bases between them. The CDR3 nucleotides read TGTGCCAGCAGCTTAATGCGGGGAGAGCAGTTCTTC. This gives the protein CASSLMRGEQFF.

The chain uses TRBV28 and TRBJ1-2; 7 bases line up with TRBD1. The length of the CDR3 is 16 residues. The V segment lost 3 bases and the J segment 2 bases; nucleotides outside the gene matches: 9. Germline lookup yields CDR1 MDHEN and CDR2 SYDVKM. CDR3 in DNA: TGTGCCAGCAGTTTGTGGGACAGATTGCCAAACTATGGCTACACCTTC. It is translated as CASSLWDRLPNYGYTF.

This clone is a singleton in its sample. The chain joins TRBV6-5 to TRBJ1-1; no definite D call. Germline loops: CDR1 MNHEY, CDR2 SVGAGI. V was shortened by 2 bases and J by 2 bases, with 12 bases between the two germline ends. The CDR3 sequence is 15 residues long. The CDR3 region is CASSYRWTDNTEAFF. CDR3 nucleotides: TGTGCCAGCAGTTACCGGTGGACGGATAACACTGAAGCTTTCTTT.

This clone has a handful of counts. CDR3 in DNA: TGCGCCAGCAGTTTACAGGGTGGGGTTGCTGAAGCTTTCTTT. Translation: CASSLQGGVAEAFF. V and J are TRBV5-1 and TRBJ1-1, with a tentative D call TRBD1 (6 bases). The V end lost 5 bases, the J end lost 6 bases, and 17 bases lay between the germline ends. Germline values: CDR1 SGHRS, CDR2 YFSETQ. The CDR3 is made up of 14 amino acids.

The chain uses TRBV30 and TRBJ2-1; 7 bases fit TRBD2. Germline values: CDR1 GTSNPN, CDR2 SVGIG (reference sequence). Trimming removed 4 bases from V and 8 bases from J; junction bases left unmatched: 14. This CDR3 is built from 15 residues. The CDR3 region is CAWTTMSGALHEQFF. CDR3 bases: TGTGCCTGGACCACTATGAGCGGGGCCCTACATGAGCAGTTCTTC.

The chain carries TRBV6-5 and TRBJ1-5; D is uncertain. Germline assignment: CDR1 MNHEY and CDR2 SVGAGI. The CDR3 totals 13 residues. Trimming took off 7 bases at V and 7 bases at J, with 14 bases between the two ends. For the CDR3, the DNA is TGTGCCAGCAATTCCCGAATAGAGCAGCCCCAGCATTTT. Translated: CASNSRIEQPQHF.

This chain joins TRBV7-2 and TRBJ1-1, with 8 bases that match TRBD1. Losses at the gene ends were 5 bases for V and 6 bases for J; bases not matched to a gene: 5. CDR1 and CDR2 (germline): SGHTA, FQGNSA. This CDR3 region has 13 residues. The DNA for the CDR3 is TGTGCCAGCAGCCCGGACAGGGCGGCTGAAGCTTTCTTT. It codes for CASSPDRAAEAFF.

The rearrangement joins TRBV5-1 to TRBJ1-4; D remains unclear. Trimming cost V 4 bases and J 6 bases, with 13 bases left between them. Germline lookup yields CDR1 SGHRS and CDR2 YFSETQ. The CDR3 spans 14 residues. The CDR3 protein is CASSVQDRDEKLFF. CDR3 DNA sequence: TGCGCCAGCAGCGTGCAGGACCGAGATGAAAAACTGTTTTTT.